This T cell receptor beta chain derives from a study of blood T cell repertoires in COVID-19. Study-level background: Sites across the United States, Italy and Spain contributed samples from acute and convalescent COVID-19. The cDNA or gDNA used as material had been derived from T cells, B-cell-depleted T cells, or PBMCs.

V dropped 10 bases and J dropped 5 bases, with 17 bases sitting between them. The V gene's germline CDR1 is MNHEY and CDR2 SVGAGI. CDR3 length: 13 amino acids. How the authors handled the data: Nucleated cell number was recorded as an estimate derived from reference gene primer amplification. Clones were read by immunoSEQ multiplex PCR, and TCRdb kept only the in-frame ones, dropping some. The DNA was the basis for D and trimming; V, J and clone size are from that table. The profile shows about 110,000 clones, about 80% of them singletons. Sequenced material: peripheral blood. The clonotype comes from a man in his sixties or seventies with acute or convalescent COVID-19. The rearrangement joins TRBV6-5 to TRBJ1-1; D not resolved. CDR3 nucleotide sequence: TGTGCCATTTTCTCGCCAACGGGGACTGAAGCTTTCTTT. Translating gives CAIFSPTGTEAFF.